Below, 23 T cell receptor beta chains from the same sample are listed, as sequenced in a study of cytomegalovirus exposure and HLA in healthy donors. PCR used 60 Vbeta primers and 13 Jbeta primers. The data were produced by immunoSEQ multiplex PCR, yet TCRdb's version contains in-frame clones alone and is incomplete. The repertoire consists of about 160,000 clones, with 85% occurring once and the leading ten covering 1%. The source material was PBMCs. All receptors derive from a boy between 2 and 10 years old in good health and CMV-seronegative.

The genes are TRBV7-8 and TRBJ2-7; 8 positions agree with TRBD1. Germline loops: CDR1 SGHVS, CDR2 FQNEAQ. This CDR3 contains 14 residues. V shed 3 bases and J 6 bases; nucleotides not matched to a gene: 7. As DNA, the CDR3 is TGTGCCAGCAGCTTCCCAGGGGGCCGGCTCGAGCAGTACTTC. It is translated as CASSFPGGRLEQYF.

The rearrangement joins TRBV4-2 to TRBJ2-1, with 7 nucleotides matching TRBD2. From germline, CDR1 is LGHNA and CDR2 YNFKEQ. Trimming cost V 1 base and J 2 bases; bases outside gene matches: 5. CDR3 length: 16 residues. CDR3: CASSQVERGPYNEQFF. The CDR3 nucleotides read TGTGCCAGCAGCCAAGTGGAGCGGGGCCCCTACAATGAGCAGTTCTTC.

The rearrangement joins TRBV6-5 to TRBJ1-6; D gene uncertain. This CDR3 spans 16 amino acids. From germline, CDR1 is MNHEY and CDR2 SVGAGI. Deletions cut 4 bases from V and 7 bases from J, with 17 bases between. CDR3 in DNA: TGTGCCAGCAGTTCCCAACTAGGGATGGGGAATTCACCCCTCCACTTT. Residues: CASSSQLGMGNSPLHF.

Only a few counts were recorded for this clone. This rearrangement joins TRBV28 to TRBJ2-7, with 8 bases fitting TRBD1. V shed 5 bases and J 5 bases; nucleotides not matched to a gene: 8. Germline V gene data show CDR1 as MDHEN and CDR2 as SYDVKM. CDR3 length equals 14 residues. CDR3 sequence: CASSEHRGTDEQYV. The CDR3 DNA is TGTGCCAGCAGTGAACACAGGGGGACCGACGAGCAGTACGTC.

In this sample, this clone turned up a few times. The genes are TRBV2 and TRBJ2-3; 8 positions agree with TRBD1. Trimming took 6 bases from V and 4 from J; bases not matched to a gene: 9. Per the germline V gene, CDR1 is SNHLY and CDR2 is FYNNEI. This CDR3 has 15 amino acids. The CDR3: CASSQGASIADTQYF. The CDR3 region has the DNA TGTGCCAGCAGCCAGGGGGCGAGCATCGCAGATACGCAGTATTTT.

The chain recombines TRBV6-6 with TRBJ1-1, with TRBD1 matching over 8 bases. The CDR3 runs 16 residues. Germline trimming cut 5 bases from V and 3 bases from J; bases unmatched to any gene: 11. Germline assignment: CDR1 MNHNY and CDR2 SVGAGI (reference sequence). The CDR3 spells CASSQDKTGGDTEAFF. The CDR3 DNA follows: TGTGCCAGCAGTCAGGACAAAACAGGGGGAGACACTGAAGCTTTCTTT.

As to this clone: Its ends do not fully match the called genes, so a read error is possible. The V gene is TRBV7-9, the J gene TRBJ2-2, with D possibly matching TRBD2 (5 bases). Germline CDR1 and CDR2: SEHNR and FQNEAQ (reference sequence). The CDR3 runs to 12 residues. The CDR3 is CSSSLEAGELFF. For the CDR3, the DNA is TGTTCCAGCAGCTTGGAGGCCGGGGAGCTGTTTTTT.

This chain connects TRBV7-9 to TRBJ1-4; D is undetermined. CDR1 SEHNR and CDR2 FQNEAQ come from the germline V gene (reference sequence). V was pared by 7 bases and J by 6 bases, with 12 bases between. The length of the CDR3 is 13 residues. The CDR3 region is CASTTLPDEKLFF. CDR3 sequence (DNA): TGTGCCAGCACCACCCTTCCAGATGAAAAACTGTTTTTT. Full variable domain (outside the CDR3, taken from reference TRBV7-9 and TRBJ1-4): DTGVSQNPRHKITKRGQNVTFRCDPISEHNRLYWYRQTLGQGPEFLTYFQNEAQLEKSRLLSDRFSAERPKGSFSTLEIQRTEQGDSAMYLCASTTLPDEKLFFGSGTQLSVL.

The chain joins TRBV5-6 to TRBJ2-2; 12 bases line up with TRBD2. Looked up from germline, CDR1 is SGHDT and CDR2 is YYEEEE. The CDR3 extends over 15 amino acids. V lost 7 bases and J lost 1; bases outside the gene matches: 2. The CDR3 DNA sequence: TGTGCCAGCGGACTAGCGGGAAGGAACACCGGGGAGCTGTTTTTT. As protein: CASGLAGRNTGELFF.

J is TRBJ2-3 and V is TRBV10-2; 7 bases align to TRBD2. The V segment lost 6 bases and the J segment 5 bases; nucleotides outside the gene matches: 5. The CDR3 sequence is 13 residues long. The germline V gene encodes CDR1 WSHSY and CDR2 SAAADI. The CDR3 spells CASSGLDRDTQYF. The DNA for the CDR3 is TGCGCCAGCAGCGGACTAGATAGAGATACGCAGTATTTT.

The chain employs TRBV2 and TRBJ2-1, with TRBD2 matching 8 bases. The CDR3 has 14 residues. CDR1 is SNHLY and CDR2 is FYNNEI in the germline V gene. The junction had 7 bases not matched to a gene; V was cut back by 7 bases and J by 5 bases. The CDR3, as DNA: TGTGCCAGCACCGAACTAGCGGACAACAATGAGCAGTTCTTC. Amino acids: CASTELADNNEQFF.

This clone turned up a few times. V gene TRBV28 combines with J gene TRBJ2-1, with D uncertain. The CDR3 has 17 amino acids. Germline values: CDR1 MDHEN, CDR2 SYDVKM. Trimming shortened V by 5 bases and J by 1 base, and 18 bases separated the two germline ends. In DNA, the CDR3 is TGTGCCAGCAGTCCCGTCGTCAGCGTAATATCCTACAATGAGCAGTTCTTC. Translated: CASSPVVSVISYNEQFF.

The rearrangement uses TRBV11-2 and TRBJ2-7; 7 bases fit TRBD1. Germline V gene lookup returns CDR1 SGHAT and CDR2 FQNNGV. There are 13 residues in the CDR3. The junction had 3 bases not matched to a gene; V was cut back by 5 bases and J by 2 bases. CDR3 residues: CASSRDSPYEQYF. The CDR3 DNA is TGTGCCAGCAGCCGGGACAGCCCCTACGAGCAGTACTTC.

The rearrangement links TRBV15 to TRBJ1-4, with 7 bases lining up with TRBD1. From germline, CDR1 is LNHNV and CDR2 YYDKDF (reference sequence). The CDR3 covers 14 residues. V lost 7 bases and J lost 8; bases outside the gene matches: 10. In DNA form, the CDR3 reads TGTGCCACCACCGAAACGACAGGGCACGAAAAACTGTTTTTT. Protein sequence: CATTETTGHEKLFF.

This chain links TRBV27 with TRBJ1-3; TRBD1 matches at 7 bases. The trim removed 4 bases at V and 5 bases at J, leaving 11 bases unmatched. The germline V gene has CDR1 MNHEY and CDR2 SMNVEV (reference sequence). The CDR3 spans 16 residues. The CDR3 here is CASSSRDRIRRNTIYF. CDR3 nucleotides: TGTGCCAGCAGTTCCCGGGACAGAATCCGGAGAAACACCATATATTTT.

The chain carries TRBV7-6 and TRBJ2-3; D may be TRBD2 (5 bases). Germline V gene sequence: CDR1 SGHVS, CDR2 FNYEAQ. The CDR3 is made up of 15 amino acids. Trimming shortened V by 1 base and J by 4 bases, and 12 bases separated the two germline ends. CDR3 residues: CASSLDSGVADTQYF. CDR3 nucleotide sequence: TGTGCCAGCAGCTTAGACTCCGGGGTGGCAGATACGCAGTATTTT.

This chain links TRBV28 with TRBJ2-7, with 8 positions matching TRBD1. CDR1 MDHEN and CDR2 SYDVKM come from the germline V gene. The V and J ends lost 4 bases and 11 bases, in that order; junction bases with no gene match: 7. This CDR3 has 12 amino acids. CDR3 DNA: TGTGCCAGCAGTTCTAAGACAGGGGAAAAGTACTTC. Amino acid sequence: CASSSKTGEKYF.

The chain has TRBV27 and TRBJ1-4, with D unresolved. V lost 0 bases to trimming and J lost 6 bases, with 17 bases between them. This CDR3 contains 17 residues. The germline gives CDR1 MNHEY, CDR2 SMNVEV (reference sequence). The CDR3 loop reads CASSLSFKGLRDEKLFF. Written as DNA, the CDR3 is TGTGCCAGCAGTTTATCGTTTAAGGGATTGAGGGATGAAAAACTGTTTTTT.

The chain links TRBV2 to TRBJ2-7, with TRBD1 as a possible D gene (6 bases). The CDR3 loop spans 17 amino acids. Germline assignment: CDR1 SNHLY and CDR2 FYNNEI. The V end was cut by 0 bases, the J end by 5 bases, with 20 bases between. As DNA, the CDR3 is TGTGCCAGCAGTGAAGCAAGAAGGCGGCAGGGGAAGAACGAGCAGTACTTC. Its translation: CASSEARRRQGKNEQYF.

The chain recombines TRBV28 with TRBJ1-3; TRBD1 is a possible D gene (5 bases). This CDR3 region has 15 residues. The V gene's germline CDR1 is MDHEN and CDR2 SYDVKM. Between the trimmed V and J ends, which lost 6 bases and 4 bases, there was a span of 16 bases. This CDR3 is CASSSRGASGNTIYF. In nucleotides, the CDR3 is TGTGCCAGCAGCTCCCGTGGGGCGTCCGGAAACACCATATATTTT.

The chain joins TRBV19 to TRBJ1-6; D is unresolved. Germline V gene lookup returns CDR1 LNHDA and CDR2 SQIVND (reference sequence). The V end lost 7 bases, the J end lost 0 bases, and 19 bases lay between the germline ends. This CDR3 has 18 residues. CDR3 amino acids: CASTMSRRKSSYNSPLHF. The CDR3 DNA is TGTGCCAGTACCATGAGTCGGCGGAAGAGCTCCTATAATTCACCCCTCCACTTT.

Worth noting for this clone: The junction departs from germline at one end; a sequencing error may be responsible. This chain uses TRBV7-7 with TRBJ2-1; 7 nucleotides match TRBD2. This CDR3 comprises 13 residues. Germline V gives CDR1 SSHAT, CDR2 FNYEAQ (reference sequence). CDR3 sequence (DNA): TGTGCTAGCAGCCTGGGGGGGGGAGATGAGCAGTTCTTC. Protein sequence: CASSLGGGDEQFF.

Turning to this clone: Within the sample, other DNA sequences also encode this same CDR3. The V gene is TRBV5-1, the J gene TRBJ2-7; D possibly corresponds to TRBD2 (5 bases). Germline CDR1 reads SGHRS; CDR2 reads YFSETQ. There are 13 residues in the CDR3. Trimming pared 0 bases from V and 3 bases from J, leaving 7 bases between. The CDR3 loop is CASSLAGNYEQYF. Here the CDR3 DNA reads TGCGCCAGCAGCTTGGCGGGGAACTACGAGCAGTACTTC.